The sequence of this T cell receptor (beta chain) was determined in a study of cytomegalovirus exposure and HLA in healthy donors. Study-level results: Donor immune exposure was known only as CMV serostatus. What a later analysis showed was that several of the most significant clusters appeared linked to common viral pathogens. In a later analysis, a missense DCLRE1C variant was linked to TCR beta V- and J-gene trimming.

The PCR ran on 60 Vbeta and 13 Jbeta primers. Here immunoSEQ multiplex PCR was the method, and the copy in TCRdb shows in-frame clones only, minus some. Of 110,000 to 150,000 clones listed, around 72% are singletons. With respect to this clone: Its antigen is undetermined.

Looked up from germline, CDR1 is MNHEY and CDR2 is SMNVEV (reference sequence). The CDR3 covers 13 residues. V lost 4 bases to trimming and J lost 8 bases; unmatched junction nucleotides: 7. The source material was PBMCs. The chain has TRBV27 and TRBJ1-1, with 7 bases matching TRBD1. The receptor's source is a man aged 35-49 years in good health and CMV-seronegative. The CDR3 DNA follows: TGTGCCAGCAGTTCGGGACAGAGGAAAGAAGCTTTCTTT. Protein: CASSSGQRKEAFF.